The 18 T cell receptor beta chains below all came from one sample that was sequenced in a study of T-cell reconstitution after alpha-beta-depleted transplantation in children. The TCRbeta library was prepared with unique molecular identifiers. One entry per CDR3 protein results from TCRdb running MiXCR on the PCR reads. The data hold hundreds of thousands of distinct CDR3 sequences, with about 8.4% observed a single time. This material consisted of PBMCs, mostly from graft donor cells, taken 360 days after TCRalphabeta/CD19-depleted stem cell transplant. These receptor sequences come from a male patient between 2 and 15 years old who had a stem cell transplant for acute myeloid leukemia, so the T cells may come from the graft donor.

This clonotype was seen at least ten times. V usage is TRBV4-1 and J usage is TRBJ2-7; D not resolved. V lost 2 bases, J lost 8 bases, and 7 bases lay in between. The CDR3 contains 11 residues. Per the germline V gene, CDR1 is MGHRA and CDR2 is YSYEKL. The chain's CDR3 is CASSQLSQQYF. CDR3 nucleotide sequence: TGCGCCAGCAGCCAATTGAGTCAGCAGTACTTC.

The CDR3 is CVIADSYEQYF. CDR3 bases: TGCGTTATAGCGGACTCCTACGAGCAGTACTTC. The chain links TRBV20-1 to TRBJ2-7; possibly TRBD2 for D (6 bases). The CDR3 is 11 residues long. Germline CDR1 is DFQATT and CDR2 is SNEGSKA (reference sequence).

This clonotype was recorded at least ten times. CDR3 in DNA: TGTGCCAGCAGTTCAGGGAAAGAGACCCAGTACTTC. Protein sequence: CASSSGKETQYF. V gene TRBV12-3 or TRBV12-4 combines with J gene TRBJ2-5; the D gene is possibly TRBD1 (5 bases). CDR3 size: 12 residues. V was shortened by 4 bases and J by 3 bases, with 6 bases between the two germline ends.

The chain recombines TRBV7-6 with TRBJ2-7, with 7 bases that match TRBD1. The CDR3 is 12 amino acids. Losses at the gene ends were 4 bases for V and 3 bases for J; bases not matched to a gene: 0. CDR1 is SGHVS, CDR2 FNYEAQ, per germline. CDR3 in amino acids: CASSWDSYEQYF. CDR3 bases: TGTGCCAGCAGCTGGGACAGCTACGAGCAGTACTTC.

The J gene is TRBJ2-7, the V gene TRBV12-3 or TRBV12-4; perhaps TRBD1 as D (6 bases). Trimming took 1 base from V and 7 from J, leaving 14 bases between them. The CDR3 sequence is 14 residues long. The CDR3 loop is CASSLGWGRREQYF. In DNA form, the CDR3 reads TGTGCCAGCAGTTTAGGGTGGGGGCGGCGTGAGCAGTACTTC.

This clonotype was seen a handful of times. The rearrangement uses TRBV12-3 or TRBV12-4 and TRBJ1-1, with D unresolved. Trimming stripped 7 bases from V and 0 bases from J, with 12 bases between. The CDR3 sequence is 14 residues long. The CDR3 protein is CASTLTNLNTEAFF. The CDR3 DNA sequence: TGTGCCAGCACTCTTACTAATCTGAACACTGAAGCTTTCTTT.

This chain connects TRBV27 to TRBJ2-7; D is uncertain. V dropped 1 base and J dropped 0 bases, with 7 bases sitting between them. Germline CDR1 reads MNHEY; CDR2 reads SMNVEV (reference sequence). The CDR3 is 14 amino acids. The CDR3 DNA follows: TGTGCCAGCAGTTTATTCCGGTACTCCTACGAGCAGTACTTC. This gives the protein CASSLFRYSYEQYF.

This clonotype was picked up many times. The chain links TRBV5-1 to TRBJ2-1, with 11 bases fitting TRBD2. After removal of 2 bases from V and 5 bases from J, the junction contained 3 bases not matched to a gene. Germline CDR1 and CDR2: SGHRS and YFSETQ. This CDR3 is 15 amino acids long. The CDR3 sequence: CASSLQGLADNEQFF. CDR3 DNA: TGCGCCAGCAGCTTACAGGGACTAGCGGACAATGAGCAGTTCTTC.

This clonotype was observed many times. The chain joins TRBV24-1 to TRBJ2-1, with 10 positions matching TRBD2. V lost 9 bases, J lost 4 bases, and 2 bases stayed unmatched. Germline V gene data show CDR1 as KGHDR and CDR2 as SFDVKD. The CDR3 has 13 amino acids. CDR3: CATGTSAYNEQFF. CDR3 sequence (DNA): TGTGCCACCGGGACTAGCGCTTACAATGAGCAGTTCTTC.

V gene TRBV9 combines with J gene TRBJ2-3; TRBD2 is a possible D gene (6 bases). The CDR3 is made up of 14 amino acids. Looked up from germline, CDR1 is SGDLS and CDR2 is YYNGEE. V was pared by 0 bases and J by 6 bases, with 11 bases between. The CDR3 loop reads CASSVGLVGDTQYF. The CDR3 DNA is TGTGCCAGCAGCGTAGGACTAGTTGGGGATACGCAGTATTTT.

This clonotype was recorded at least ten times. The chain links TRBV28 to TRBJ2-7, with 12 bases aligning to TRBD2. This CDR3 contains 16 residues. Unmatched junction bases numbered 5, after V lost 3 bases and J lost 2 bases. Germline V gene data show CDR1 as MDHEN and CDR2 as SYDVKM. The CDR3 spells CASSFGLAGGTYEQYF. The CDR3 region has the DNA TGTGCCAGCAGTTTTGGCCTAGCGGGAGGGACCTACGAGCAGTACTTC.

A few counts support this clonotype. The CDR3 sequence: CSAREGQGHGYTF. The CDR3 coding sequence is TGCAGTGCTAGAGAAGGACAGGGGCATGGCTACACCTTC. V gene TRBV20-1 combines with J gene TRBJ1-2, with TRBD1 identical over 9 bases. The germline V gene has CDR1 DFQATT and CDR2 SNEGSKA (reference sequence). This CDR3 is built from 13 residues. J lost 6 bases, V lost 0 bases, and 2 bases had no gene match.

CDR3 in amino acids: CASSVGPRDMGGFPYEQYF. As DNA, the CDR3 is TGTGCCAGCAGCGTAGGGCCCCGCGACATGGGGGGCTTTCCCTACGAGCAGTACTTC. The gene calls are TRBV9 and TRBJ2-7; perhaps D is TRBD1 or TRBD2 (6 bases each). The CDR3 contains 19 residues. The germline V and J ends were trimmed by 0 bases and 2 bases, with 24 bases remaining between them. Germline V gene data show CDR1 as SGDLS and CDR2 as YYNGEE. The whole variable domain, filled in from reference TRBV9 and TRBJ2-7, reads DSGVTQTPKHLITATGQRVTLRCSPRSGDLSVYWYQQSLDQGLQFLIQYYNGEERAKGNILERFSAQQFPDLHSELNLSSLELGDSALYFCASSVGPRDMGGFPYEQYFGPGTRLTVT.

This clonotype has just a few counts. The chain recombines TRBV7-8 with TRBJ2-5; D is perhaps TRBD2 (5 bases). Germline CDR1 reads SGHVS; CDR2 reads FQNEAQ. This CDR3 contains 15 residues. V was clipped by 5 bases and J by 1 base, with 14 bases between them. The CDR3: CASSPYGGLQETQYF. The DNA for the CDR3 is TGTGCCAGCAGCCCGTACGGAGGCCTCCAAGAGACCCAGTACTTC.

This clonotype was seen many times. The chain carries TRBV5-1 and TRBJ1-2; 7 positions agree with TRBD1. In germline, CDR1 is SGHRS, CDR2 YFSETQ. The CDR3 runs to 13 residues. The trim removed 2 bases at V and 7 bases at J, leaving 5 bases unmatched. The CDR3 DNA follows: TGCGCCAGCAGCTTCGGAGGGGGCAGTGGCTACACCTTC. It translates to CASSFGGGSGYTF.

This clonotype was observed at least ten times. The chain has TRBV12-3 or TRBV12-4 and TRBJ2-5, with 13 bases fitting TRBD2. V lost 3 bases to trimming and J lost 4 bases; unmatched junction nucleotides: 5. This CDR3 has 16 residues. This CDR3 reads CASSFRTSGSGETQYF. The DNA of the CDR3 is TGTGCCAGCAGTTTTAGGACTAGCGGGAGTGGAGAGACCCAGTACTTC.

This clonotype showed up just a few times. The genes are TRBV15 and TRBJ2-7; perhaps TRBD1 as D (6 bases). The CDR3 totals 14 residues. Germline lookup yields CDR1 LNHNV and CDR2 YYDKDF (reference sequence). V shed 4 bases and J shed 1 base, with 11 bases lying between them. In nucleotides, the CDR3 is TGTGCCACCAGCAAGGAGACAGGTTCCTACGAGCAGTACGTC. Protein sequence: CATSKETGSYEQYV.

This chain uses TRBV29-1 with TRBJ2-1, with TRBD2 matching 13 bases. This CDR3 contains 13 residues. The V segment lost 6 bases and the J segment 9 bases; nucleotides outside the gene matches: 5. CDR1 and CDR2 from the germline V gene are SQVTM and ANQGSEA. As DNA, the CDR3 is TGCAGCGTCCCAGGACTAGCGGGAGTTGAGCAGTTCTTC. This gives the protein CSVPGLAGVEQFF.